This T cell receptor (beta chain) was sequenced in a study of blood T cell repertoires in COVID-19. Study at large: Samples came from the United States, Italy and Spain, spanning acute and convalescent COVID-19. T cells, B-cell-depleted T cells, or PBMCs provided the cDNA or gDNA that served as material.

This CDR3 contains 17 residues. V lost 0 bases to trimming and J lost 0 bases; unmatched junction nucleotides: 3. In germline, CDR1 is SGHTA, CDR2 FQGNSA. Assignment of participants to cohorts was predicated upon participant-reported clinical history. Original processing notes: Amplification with reference gene primers provided the estimates of nucleated cell counts. Method: immunoSEQ multiplex PCR; TCRdb's copy keeps in-frame clones and lacks some. D and trimming were read from the DNA, whereas the V and J calls and clone size are those reported in that table. The sample gives 300,000 or so clones, about 86% of which show up once; around 4.4% is in the top ten.

The sample was PBMCs or T cells enriched from blood (not recorded which). The rearrangement links TRBV7-2 to TRBJ2-3, with 10 bases matching TRBD2. The TCR comes from a woman aged 40 to 50 with acute COVID-19. CDR3 sequence: CASSLAGLAASTDTQYF. Written as DNA, the CDR3 is TGTGCCAGCAGCTTAGCAGGACTAGCGGCTAGCACAGATACGCAGTATTTT.